Each of the 28 T cell receptor beta chains below was sequenced from the same sample in a study of metastatic and nonmetastatic thyroid tumors. With MiXCR, TCRdb called clones anew from the PCR reads. This sample has around 20,000 clones, with under 35% found just once. Every patient was untreated before thyroid surgery. The source material was blood. The source is a female donor with papillary thyroid cancer or a benign thyroid nodule (not recorded which). Some clones in this sample may be carry-over from other donors' samples.

This clone has ten or more counts. The chain links TRBV7-6 to TRBJ1-2; 7 positions match TRBD1. The CDR3 contains 14 residues. V was pared by 2 bases and J by 7 bases, with 7 bases of the junction left unmatched. Germline CDR1 SGHVS, CDR2 FNYEAQ. Written as DNA, the CDR3 is TGTGCCAGCAGCTTACTTGGGCAGGGGGGTGGCTACACCTTC. Its protein is CASSLLGQGGGYTF.

This clone was found a few times. The chain employs TRBV7-2 and TRBJ2-7; no firm D call. Germline CDR1 is SGHTA and CDR2 is FQGNSA. The CDR3 is 12 residues long. The V and J ends lost 1 base and 4 bases respectively, with 5 bases between them. The CDR3 DNA is TGTGCCAGCAGCTTAGTAACGTACGAGCAGTACTTC. Amino acids: CASSLVTYEQYF.

The sample holds many counts of this clone. It may be a read error: a sequence one base away is much more abundant. This chain uses TRBV5-1 with TRBJ2-7; weak D call: TRBD2 (6 bases). The V gene's germline CDR1 is SGHRS and CDR2 YFSETQ. The CDR3 is made up of 14 amino acids. Trimming took off 0 bases at V and 3 bases at J, with 10 bases between the two ends. For the CDR3, the DNA is TGCGCCAGCAGCTTGGCTAGCGTAAGCTACGAGCAGTACTTC. The encoded protein is CASSLASVSYEQYF. Based on the CDR3 plus reference TRBV5-1 and TRBJ2-7, the full variable domain is KAGVTQTPRYLIKTRGQQVTLSCSPISGHRSVSWYQQTPGQGLQFLFEYFSETQRNKGNFPGRFSGRQFSNSRSEMNVSTLELGDSALYLCASSLASVSYEQYFGPGTRLTVT.

The chain uses TRBV20-1 and TRBJ2-7, with TRBD2 identical over 12 bases. This CDR3 spans 13 amino acids. The ends lost 5 bases at V and 2 bases at J; junction bases unmatched: 1. Germline lookup yields CDR1 DFQATT and CDR2 SNEGSKA (reference sequence). The CDR3 DNA reads as TGCAGTGCTTCTAGCGGGAGGGCCTACGAGCAGTACGTC. It encodes CSASSGRAYEQYV.

By share of the sample, this clone is medium-sized (0.01 to 0.1%). The chain employs TRBV20-1 and TRBJ2-7; no firm D call. Germline values: CDR1 DFQATT, CDR2 SNEGSKA (reference sequence). Trimming cost V 7 bases and J 2 bases, with 18 bases left between them. The CDR3 contains 14 residues. CDR3 sequence: CSGKVSRTAYEQYF. CDR3 DNA: TGCAGTGGAAAGGTCTCTAGAACCGCCTACGAGCAGTACTTC.

This rearrangement joins TRBV5-1 to TRBJ2-7, with TRBD1 identical over 9 bases. The CDR3 covers 17 residues. Germline values: CDR1 SGHRS, CDR2 YFSETQ. The V segment lost 4 bases and the J segment 5 bases; nucleotides outside the gene matches: 16. The CDR3 reads CASSTGTGNLIGNEQYF. As DNA, the CDR3 is TGCGCCAGCAGCACCGGGACAGGGAATCTTATTGGAAACGAGCAGTACTTC. The full variable domain, completed using reference TRBV5-1 and TRBJ2-7, is KAGVTQTPRYLIKTRGQQVTLSCSPISGHRSVSWYQQTPGQGLQFLFEYFSETQRNKGNFPGRFSGRQFSNSRSEMNVSTLELGDSALYLCASSTGTGNLIGNEQYFGPGTRLTVT.

The sample holds a few counts of this clone. This chain connects TRBV2 to TRBJ2-7; weak D call: TRBD1 (6 bases). The germline gives CDR1 SNHLY, CDR2 FYNNEI. Trimming stripped 5 bases from V and 5 bases from J, with 19 bases between. There are 15 residues in the CDR3. The CDR3 nucleotides read TGTGCCAGCAGTAGTGGGCTAGGGGGAGTCCACGAGCAGTACTTC. This gives the protein CASSSGLGGVHEQYF. The complete variable domain, with remaining parts taken from reference TRBV2 and TRBJ2-7, reads EPEVTQTPSHQVTQMGQEVILRCVPISNHLYFYWYRQILGQKVEFLVSFYNNEISEKSEIFDDQFSVERPDGSNFTLKIRSTKLEDSAMYFCASSSGLGGVHEQYFGPGTRLTVT.

The chain uses TRBV20-1 and TRBJ2-5, with 10 bases aligning to TRBD2. V gave up 3 bases and J gave up 5 bases; unmatched junction bases: 9. The germline V gene has CDR1 DFQATT and CDR2 SNEGSKA (reference sequence). The CDR3 sequence is 15 residues long. CDR3 region: CSASRLAGERETQYF. CDR3 nucleotides: TGCAGTGCTAGTCGGCTAGCGGGAGAACGGGAGACCCAGTACTTC.

This sequence joins TRBV24-1 and TRBJ2-3; D gene unclear. The ends were cut back, 9 bases at V and 5 bases at J, with 8 bases in the middle. The V gene's germline CDR1 is KGHDR and CDR2 SFDVKD. The CDR3 length is 11 residues. CDR3 DNA sequence: TGTGCCACCTCTGTGGGAGATACGCAGTATTTT. This codes for CATSVGDTQYF.

Many counts were recorded for this clone. The same CDR3 is also encoded by other DNA sequences in this sample. This chain connects TRBV6-1 to TRBJ2-3; 10 nucleotides match TRBD2. V lost 5 bases, J lost 4 bases, and 6 bases stayed unmatched. Per germline, CDR1 MNHNS and CDR2 SASEGT. The CDR3 length is 15 residues. CDR3 DNA: TGTGCCAGCAGTCGGGCTAGCGGGGGCTCAGATACGCAGTATTTT. Protein product: CASSRASGGSDTQYF.

This clone was observed many times. The chain joins TRBV5-1 to TRBJ1-4; maybe TRBD1 (6 bases). The V end was cut by 0 bases, the J end by 5 bases, with 11 bases between. The length of the CDR3 is 15 residues. Germline CDR1 SGHRS, CDR2 YFSETQ. In nucleotides, the CDR3 is TGCGCCAGCAGCTTGGTCGGGACATTGAATGAAAAACTGTTTTTT. Translating gives CASSLVGTLNEKLFF.

This clone was observed a handful of times. The J gene is TRBJ2-2, the V gene TRBV19; no reliable D call. CDR3 length equals 13 residues. Per the germline V gene, CDR1 is LNHDA and CDR2 is SQIVND (reference sequence). The V end was cut by 3 bases, the J end by 6 bases, with 8 bases between. CDR3 coding DNA: TGTGCCAGTAGTATTTGGTGGTCCGGGGAGCTGTTTTTT. Amino acids: CASSIWWSGELFF. Full variable domain (rest looked up from reference TRBV19 and TRBJ2-2): DGGITQSPKYLFRKEGQNVTLSCEQNLNHDAMYWYRQDPGQGLRLIYYSQIVNDFQKGDIAEGYSVSREKKESFPLTVTSAQKNPTAFYLCASSIWWSGELFFGEGSRLTVL.

This clone has more than one count but fewer than ten. J is TRBJ2-2 and V is TRBV10-2; a possible D gene is TRBD1 (6 bases). The CDR3 has 15 residues. The V gene lost 3 bases and the J gene lost 1 base, with 9 bases spanning the gap. Germline V CDR1 and CDR2: WSHSY, SAAADI. CDR3 DNA: TGCGCCAGCAGTGATCAGGGGCGGAACACCGGGGAGCTGTTTTTT. Protein product: CASSDQGRNTGELFF.

This clone has ten or more counts. The gene calls are TRBV28 and TRBJ1-1; perhaps TRBD1 as D (5 bases). Germline-derived CDR1 and CDR2 are MDHEN and SYDVKM. The CDR3 covers 15 residues. Trimming removed 6 bases at V and 1 base at J, with 15 bases between. In nucleotides, the CDR3 is TGTGCCAGCAGCTTTCGAGACAGAACGAACACTGAAGCTTTCTTT. This codes for CASSFRDRTNTEAFF.

This clone has just one count. The chain carries TRBV4-2 and TRBJ2-7; a weak D match, TRBD2 (5 bases). The V gene's germline CDR1 is LGHNA and CDR2 YNFKEQ. V lost 0 bases and J 3 bases, leaving 12 bases between the germline ends. The CDR3 has 15 amino acids. DNA for the CDR3: TGTGCCAGCAGCCAAGAAGAAAGCGGAAACTACGAGCAGTACTTC. It codes for CASSQEESGNYEQYF.

This chain connects TRBV7-7 to TRBJ2-7; TRBD1 matches at 8 bases. J gave up 7 bases and V 5 bases, and 13 bases lay outside the gene matches. This CDR3 region has 15 residues. CDR1 and CDR2 from the germline V gene are SSHAT and FNYEAQ (reference sequence). The CDR3 loop reads CASSQATGGVGEQYF. For the CDR3, the DNA is TGTGCCAGCAGCCAGGCTACAGGGGGTGTTGGGGAGCAGTACTTC.

Remarks on this clone: One junction end disagrees with the germline gene, perhaps due to a read error. The genes are TRBV11-2 and TRBJ2-3, with D uncertain. The CDR3 is 16 amino acids. Germline V gives CDR1 SGHAT, CDR2 FQNNGV. The CDR3 region has the DNA TGTGCCCGCAGCTTGGGGTGTTTTACTAGCACAGATACGCAGTATTTT. It is translated as CARSLGCFTSTDTQYF.

V usage is TRBV7-6 and J usage is TRBJ2-2; D is undetermined. Looked up from germline, CDR1 is SGHVS and CDR2 is FNYEAQ. The ends were cut back, 1 base at V and 4 bases at J, with 7 bases in the middle. The CDR3 has 14 amino acids. For the CDR3, the DNA is TGTGCCAGCAGCTTAGACTCTCTCACCGGGGAGCTGTTTTTT. It encodes CASSLDSLTGELFF. The whole variable domain, remainder taken from reference TRBV7-6 and TRBJ2-2, is GAGVSQSPRYKVTKRGQDVALRCDPISGHVSLYWYRQALGQGPEFLTYFNYEAQQDKSGLPNDRFSAERPEGSISTLTIQRTEQRDSAMYRCASSLDSLTGELFFGEGSRLTVL.

This clone is medium-sized within its sample. This chain joins TRBV6-1 and TRBJ2-1; TRBD1 matches at 9 bases. Germline CDR1 and CDR2: MNHNS and SASEGT. The trim removed 7 bases at V and 6 bases at J, leaving 4 bases unmatched. The CDR3 is 13 residues long. CDR3 nucleotide sequence: TGTGCCAGCACTCCGGGACAGGGCAATGAGCAGTTCTTC. Translated, it gives CASTPGQGNEQFF.

This clone has more than one count but fewer than ten. The genes are TRBV19 and TRBJ2-7; 8 bases agree with TRBD1. The trim removed 4 bases at V and 6 bases at J, leaving 5 bases unmatched. CDR1 LNHDA and CDR2 SQIVND come from the germline V gene (reference sequence). The CDR3 has 13 residues. The CDR3 DNA reads as TGTGCCAGTAGTACCGGACAGGGAGGCGAGCAGTACTTC. Translation: CASSTGQGGEQYF.

This clone was counted many times. V is TRBV11-2 and J is TRBJ2-3; no definite D call. Germline V lookup: CDR1 SGHAT, CDR2 FQNNGV. The CDR3 loop spans 14 amino acids. Trimming stripped 1 base from V and 2 bases from J, with 7 bases between. The CDR3 sequence: CASSLVGTTDTQYF. The CDR3 coding sequence is TGTGCCAGCAGCTTAGTCGGTACCACAGATACGCAGTATTTT.

By share, this clone counts as medium-sized. The chain is built from TRBV6-2 or TRBV6-3 and TRBJ1-2; D is ambiguous. The CDR3 totals 13 residues. The germline CDR1 and CDR2 sequences are MNHEY and SVGEGT. V lost 2 bases and J lost 7, with 11 bases in between. For the CDR3, the DNA is TGTGCCAGCAGTTACGGTCGGGTTTCTGGCTACACCTTC. Translated, it gives CASSYGRVSGYTF.

Many counts were recorded for this clone. CDR3 sequence reads: CASRGDRDRTEAFF. The CDR3 bases are TGTGCCAGCAGGGGGGACCGAGACCGGACCGAAGCTTTCTTT. The chain recombines TRBV2 with TRBJ1-1, with a tentative D call TRBD1 (5 bases). Looked up from germline, CDR1 is SNHLY and CDR2 is FYNNEI. The CDR3 is 14 amino acids. V lost 6 bases, J lost 8 bases, and 19 bases lay in between.

This chain uses TRBV9 with TRBJ2-2; D perhaps matches TRBD1 (6 bases). V lost 3 bases, J lost 2 bases, and 11 bases lay in between. Germline-derived CDR1 and CDR2 are SGDLS and YYNGEE. This CDR3 is 15 amino acids long. CDR3 protein: CASSAQDSNTGELFF. CDR3 nucleotide sequence: TGTGCCAGCAGCGCCCAGGACAGTAACACCGGGGAGCTGTTTTTT. Full variable domain (outside the CDR3, taken from reference TRBV9 and TRBJ2-2): DSGVTQTPKHLITATGQRVTLRCSPRSGDLSVYWYQQSLDQGLQFLIQYYNGEERAKGNILERFSAQQFPDLHSELNLSSLELGDSALYFCASSAQDSNTGELFFGEGSRLTVL.

This chain joins TRBV6-1 and TRBJ1-1; 7 nucleotides line up with TRBD1. This CDR3 spans 15 amino acids. V gave up 5 bases and J gave up 1 base; unmatched junction bases: 7. CDR1 MNHNS and CDR2 SASEGT come from the germline V gene. CDR3 nucleotide sequence: TGTGCCAGCAGTCGGACAGGCCCCCCGAACACTGAAGCTTTCTTT. Translated: CASSRTGPPNTEAFF.

This clone came up a few times. The J gene is TRBJ1-2, the V gene TRBV24-1, with 8 bases identical to TRBD1. Germline CDR1 reads KGHDR; CDR2 reads SFDVKD. The CDR3 is 16 amino acids. After removal of 2 bases from V and 2 bases from J, the junction contained 6 bases not matched to a gene. CDR3 DNA: TGTGCCACCAGTGATTCGGTCCCAGGGGGCAACTATGGCTACACCTTC. Amino acid sequence: CATSDSVPGGNYGYTF.

The J gene is TRBJ2-7, the V gene TRBV30; 8 bases line up with TRBD2. Germline V lookup: CDR1 GTSNPN, CDR2 SVGIG (reference sequence). Losses at the gene ends were 2 bases for V and 7 bases for J; bases not matched to a gene: 7. The CDR3 contains 13 residues. The CDR3 nucleotides read TGTGCCTGGAGTAGTAGCGGGACGGGGGAGCAGTACTTC. Its translation is CAWSSSGTGEQYF.

This clone counts as medium-sized (0.01 to 0.1%). The V gene is TRBV24-1, the J gene TRBJ2-1; D might be TRBD2 (5 bases). The CDR3 length is 12 residues. Germline V gene lookup returns CDR1 KGHDR and CDR2 SFDVKD. V was cut by 3 bases and J by 9 bases, with 8 bases left in between. CDR3 region: CATSDLAAEQFF. The CDR3 nucleotides are TGTGCCACCAGTGATCTAGCTGCTGAGCAGTTCTTC.